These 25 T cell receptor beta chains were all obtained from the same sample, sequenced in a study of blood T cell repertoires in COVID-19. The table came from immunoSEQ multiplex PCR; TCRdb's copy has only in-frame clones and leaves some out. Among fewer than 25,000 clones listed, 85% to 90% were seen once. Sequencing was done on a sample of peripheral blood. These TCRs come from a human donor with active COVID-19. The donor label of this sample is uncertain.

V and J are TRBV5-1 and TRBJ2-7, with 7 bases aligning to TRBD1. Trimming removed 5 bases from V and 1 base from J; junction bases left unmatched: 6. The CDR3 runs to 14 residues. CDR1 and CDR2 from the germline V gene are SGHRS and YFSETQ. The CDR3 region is CASSWRQGSYEQYF. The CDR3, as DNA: TGCGCCAGCAGTTGGCGACAGGGATCCTACGAGCAGTACTTC.

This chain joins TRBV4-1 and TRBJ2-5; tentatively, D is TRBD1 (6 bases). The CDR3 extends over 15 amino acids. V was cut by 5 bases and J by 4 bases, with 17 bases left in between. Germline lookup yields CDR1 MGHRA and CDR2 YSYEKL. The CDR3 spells CASSGGADSVETQYF. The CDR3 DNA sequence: TGCGCCAGCAGCGGAGGAGCGGACAGCGTAGAGACCCAGTACTTC.

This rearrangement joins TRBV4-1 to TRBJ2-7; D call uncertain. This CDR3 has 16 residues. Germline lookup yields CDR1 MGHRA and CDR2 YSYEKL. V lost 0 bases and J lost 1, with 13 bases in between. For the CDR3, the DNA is TGCGCCAGCAGCCAAGACCCTAGAATTGGATCCTACGAGCAGTACTTC. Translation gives CASSQDPRIGSYEQYF.

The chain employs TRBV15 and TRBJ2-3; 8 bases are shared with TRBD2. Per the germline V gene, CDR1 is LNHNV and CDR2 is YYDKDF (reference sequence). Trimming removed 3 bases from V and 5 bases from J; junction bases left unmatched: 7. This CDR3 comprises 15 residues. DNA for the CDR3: TGTGCCACCAGCAGGGGCTTAGCGGGAAAAGATACGCAGTATTTT. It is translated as CATSRGLAGKDTQYF.

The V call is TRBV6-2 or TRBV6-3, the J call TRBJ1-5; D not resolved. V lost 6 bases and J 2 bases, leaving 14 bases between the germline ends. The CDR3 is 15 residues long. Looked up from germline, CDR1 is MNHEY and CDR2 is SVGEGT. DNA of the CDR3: TGTGCCAGCAGCCCTGCAGGTGTTGGCAATCAGCCCCAGCATTTT. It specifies CASSPAGVGNQPQHF.

CDR3 DNA: TGTGCCAGCACGTCGTCAGACAGGGTGAACACCGGGGAGCTGTTTTTT. This translates into CASTSSDRVNTGELFF. The chain carries TRBV2 and TRBJ2-2; 7 bases fit TRBD1. CDR1 and CDR2 (germline): SNHLY, FYNNEI. J lost 1 base, V lost 7 bases, and 9 bases had no gene match. CDR3 length: 16 residues.

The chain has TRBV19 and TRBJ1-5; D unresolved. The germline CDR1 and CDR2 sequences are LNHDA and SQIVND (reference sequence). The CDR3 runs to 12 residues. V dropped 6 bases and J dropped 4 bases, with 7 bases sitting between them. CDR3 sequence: CASSARNQPQHF. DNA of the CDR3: TGTGCCAGTAGCGCCAGGAATCAGCCCCAGCATTTT.

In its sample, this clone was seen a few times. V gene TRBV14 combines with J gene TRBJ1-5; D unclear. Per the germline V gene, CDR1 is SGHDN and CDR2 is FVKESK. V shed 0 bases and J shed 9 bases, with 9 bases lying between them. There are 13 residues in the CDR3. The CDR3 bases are TGTGCCAGCAGCCAAGATAGGAGAGGGCCCCAGCATTTT. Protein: CASSQDRRGPQHF.

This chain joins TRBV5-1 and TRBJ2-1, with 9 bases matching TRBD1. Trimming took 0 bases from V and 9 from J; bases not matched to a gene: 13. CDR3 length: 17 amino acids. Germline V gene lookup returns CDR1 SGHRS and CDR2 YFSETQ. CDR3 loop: CASSLGTGGAGELEQFF. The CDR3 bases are TGCGCCAGCAGCTTGGGTACAGGGGGCGCGGGGGAGCTTGAGCAGTTCTTC.

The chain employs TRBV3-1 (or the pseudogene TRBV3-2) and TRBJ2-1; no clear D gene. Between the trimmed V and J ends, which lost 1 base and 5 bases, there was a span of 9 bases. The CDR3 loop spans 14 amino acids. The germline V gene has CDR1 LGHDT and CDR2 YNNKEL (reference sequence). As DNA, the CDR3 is TGTGCCAGCAGCCAAGTAAGCGCCAACAATGAGCAGTTCTTC. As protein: CASSQVSANNEQFF.

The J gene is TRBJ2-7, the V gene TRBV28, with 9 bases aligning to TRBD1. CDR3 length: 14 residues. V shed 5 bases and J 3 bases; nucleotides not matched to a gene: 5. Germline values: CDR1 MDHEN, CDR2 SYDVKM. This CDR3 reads CASSPGTGSYEQYF. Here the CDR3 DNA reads TGTGCCAGCAGTCCCGGGACAGGGAGCTACGAGCAGTACTTC.

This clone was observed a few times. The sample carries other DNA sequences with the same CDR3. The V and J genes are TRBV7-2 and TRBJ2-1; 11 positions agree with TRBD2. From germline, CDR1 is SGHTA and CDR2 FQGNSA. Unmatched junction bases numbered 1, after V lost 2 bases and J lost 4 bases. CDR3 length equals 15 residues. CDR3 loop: CASSLLAGGYNEQFF. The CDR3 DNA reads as TGTGCCAGCAGCTTACTAGCGGGGGGATACAATGAGCAGTTCTTC.

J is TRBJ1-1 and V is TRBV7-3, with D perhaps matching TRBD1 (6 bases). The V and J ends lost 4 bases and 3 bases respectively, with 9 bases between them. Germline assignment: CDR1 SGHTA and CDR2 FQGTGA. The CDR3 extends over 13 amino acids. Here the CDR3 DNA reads TGTGCCAGCAGCTCCTCAGGGGACACTGAAGCTTTCTTT. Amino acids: CASSSSGDTEAFF.

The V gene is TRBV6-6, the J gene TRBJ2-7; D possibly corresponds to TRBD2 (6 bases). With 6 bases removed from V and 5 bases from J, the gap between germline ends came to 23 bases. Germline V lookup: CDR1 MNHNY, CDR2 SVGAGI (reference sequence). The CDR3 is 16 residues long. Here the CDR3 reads CASRRLGRPRPHEQYF. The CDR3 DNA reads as TGTGCCAGCAGAAGACTAGGTAGGCCGAGACCCCACGAGCAGTACTTC.

CDR3 in amino acids: CASSLDNAGGEQFF. The CDR3 coding sequence is TGTGCCAGCAGCTTAGATAACGCGGGTGGTGAGCAGTTCTTC. The chain has TRBV11-3 and TRBJ2-1, with D perhaps TRBD2 (5 bases). This CDR3 contains 14 residues. V lost 0 bases to trimming and J lost 9 bases, with 12 bases between them. Germline CDR1 SGHNT, CDR2 YENEEA.

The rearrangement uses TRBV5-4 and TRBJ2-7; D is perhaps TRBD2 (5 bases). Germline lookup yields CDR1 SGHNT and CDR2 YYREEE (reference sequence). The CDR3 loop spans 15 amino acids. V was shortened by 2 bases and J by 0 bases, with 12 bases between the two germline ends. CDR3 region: CASSLPGYSSYEQYF. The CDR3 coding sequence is TGTGCCAGCAGCTTACCGGGGTATAGCTCCTACGAGCAGTACTTC.

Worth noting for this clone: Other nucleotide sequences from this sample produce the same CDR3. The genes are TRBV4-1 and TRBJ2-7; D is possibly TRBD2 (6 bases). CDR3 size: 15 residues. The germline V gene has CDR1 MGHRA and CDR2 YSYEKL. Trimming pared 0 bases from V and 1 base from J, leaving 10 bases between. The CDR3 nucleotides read TGCGCCAGCAGCCAAGATCGGGCGGGATCCTACGAGCAGTACTTC. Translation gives CASSQDRAGSYEQYF.

The CDR3 loop reads CASSVGGGPYEQYF. The CDR3 DNA sequence: TGTGCCAGCAGCGTAGGCGGCGGGCCCTACGAGCAGTACTTC. The rearrangement uses TRBV9 and TRBJ2-7, with D maybe TRBD2 (5 bases). The CDR3 loop spans 14 amino acids. Germline V lookup: CDR1 SGDLS, CDR2 YYNGEE. The V end lost 0 bases, the J end lost 2 bases, and 9 bases lay between the germline ends.

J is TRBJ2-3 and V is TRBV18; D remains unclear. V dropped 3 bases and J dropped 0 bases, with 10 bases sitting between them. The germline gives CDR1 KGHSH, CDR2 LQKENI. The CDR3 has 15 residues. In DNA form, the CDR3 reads TGTGCCAGCTCACCCCCCCGGTCTAGCACAGATACGCAGTATTTT. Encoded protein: CASSPPRSSTDTQYF. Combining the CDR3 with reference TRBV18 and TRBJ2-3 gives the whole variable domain NAGVMQNPRHLVRRRGQEARLRCSPMKGHSHVYWYRQLPEEGLKFMVYLQKENIIDESGMPKERFSAEFPKEGPSILRIQQVVRGDSAAYFCASSPPRSSTDTQYFGPGTRLTVL.

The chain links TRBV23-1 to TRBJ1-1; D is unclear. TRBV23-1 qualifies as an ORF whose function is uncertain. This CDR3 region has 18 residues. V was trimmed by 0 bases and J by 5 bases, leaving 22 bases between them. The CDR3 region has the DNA TGCGCCAGCAGTCAATCCGCGTTCAGTGGGGTCCGGGGTACTGAAGCTTTCTTT. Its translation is CASSQSAFSGVRGTEAFF.

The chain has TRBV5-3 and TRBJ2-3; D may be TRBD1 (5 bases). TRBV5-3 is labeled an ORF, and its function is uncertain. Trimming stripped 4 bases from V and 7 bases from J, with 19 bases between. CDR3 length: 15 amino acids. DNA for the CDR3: TGTGCCAGAAGCCCCGGATCACGGCTGGGGCATACGCAGTATTTT. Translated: CARSPGSRLGHTQYF.

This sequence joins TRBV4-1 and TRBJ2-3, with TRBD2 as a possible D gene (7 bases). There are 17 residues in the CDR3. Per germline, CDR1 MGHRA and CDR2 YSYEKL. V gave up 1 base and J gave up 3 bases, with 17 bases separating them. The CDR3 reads CASSQARGGGGTDTQYF. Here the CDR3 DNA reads TGCGCCAGCAGCCAAGCTCGCGGGGGAGGGGGGACAGATACGCAGTATTTT.

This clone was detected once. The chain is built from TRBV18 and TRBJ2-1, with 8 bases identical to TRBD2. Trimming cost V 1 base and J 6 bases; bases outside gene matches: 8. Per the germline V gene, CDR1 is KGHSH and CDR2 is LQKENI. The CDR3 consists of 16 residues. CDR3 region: CASSPLTTSASNEQFF. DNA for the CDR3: TGTGCCAGCTCACCACTCACGACTAGCGCCTCCAATGAGCAGTTCTTC.

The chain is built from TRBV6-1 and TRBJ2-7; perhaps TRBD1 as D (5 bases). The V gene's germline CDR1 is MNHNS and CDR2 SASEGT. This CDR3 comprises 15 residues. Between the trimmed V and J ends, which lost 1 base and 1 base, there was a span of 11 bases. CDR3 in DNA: TGTGCCAGCAGTGAAGTCCTGGACACATCCTACGAGCAGTACTTC. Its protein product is CASSEVLDTSYEQYF.

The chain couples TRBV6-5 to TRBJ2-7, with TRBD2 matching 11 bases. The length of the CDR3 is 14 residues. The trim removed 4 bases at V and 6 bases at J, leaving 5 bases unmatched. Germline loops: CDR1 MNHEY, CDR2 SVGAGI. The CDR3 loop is CASSFSGGVGEQYF. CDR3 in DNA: TGTGCCAGCAGTTTTAGCGGGGGGGTAGGCGAGCAGTACTTC.